This entry lists 28 T cell receptor beta chains sequenced from one sample in a study of cytomegalovirus exposure and HLA in healthy donors. The PCR used 60 Vbeta and 13 Jbeta primers. This table comes from immunoSEQ multiplex PCR, and its TCRdb copy is limited to in-frame clones, with some not included. This sample has 100,000 or so clones, with roughly 82% found just once. The source material was PBMCs. These receptor sequences come from a man aged 50 or older in good health and CMV-seronegative.

This clone was recorded a few times. V usage is TRBV30 and J usage is TRBJ2-1, with D possibly matching TRBD2 (5 bases). The CDR3 has 14 amino acids. The V end was cut by 4 bases, the J end by 6 bases, with 16 bases between. The V gene's germline CDR1 is GTSNPN and CDR2 SVGIG (reference sequence). For the CDR3, the DNA is TGTGCCTGGACCCCTCCTACTAGAACCAATGAGCAGTTCTTC. Its protein product is CAWTPPTRTNEQFF.

The chain links TRBV5-1 to TRBJ2-5; TRBD2 might be the D (5 bases). V gave up 4 bases and J gave up 5 bases, with 15 bases separating them. Germline CDR1 is SGHRS and CDR2 is YFSETQ. The CDR3 length is 14 residues. CDR3 coding DNA: TGCGCCAGCAGCAACACGGCGGGTGGGGAGACCCAGTACTTC. Encoded protein: CASSNTAGGETQYF.

The chain carries TRBV28 and TRBJ1-1; D gene unclear. CDR1 is MDHEN, CDR2 SYDVKM, per germline. The CDR3 covers 14 residues. V was clipped by 6 bases and J by 0 bases, with 11 bases between them. CDR3 nucleotides: TGTGCCAGCAGGTGGGCGGGGATGAACACTGAAGCTTTCTTT. Its translation is CASRWAGMNTEAFF.

The chain uses TRBV14 and TRBJ1-1; tentative D call: TRBD1 (6 bases). Germline values: CDR1 SGHDN, CDR2 FVKESK. Trimming pared 4 bases from V and 0 bases from J, leaving 9 bases between. The CDR3 is 14 amino acids. CDR3 loop: CASSRDRLNTEAFF. As DNA, the CDR3 is TGTGCCAGCAGCCGTGACAGGCTGAACACTGAAGCTTTCTTT.

The chain employs TRBV4-3 and TRBJ2-1, with TRBD2 identical over 11 bases. The CDR3 is made up of 16 amino acids. Germline CDR1 is LGHNA and CDR2 is YSLEER. J lost 8 bases, V lost 5 bases, and 11 bases had no gene match. The CDR3 DNA is TGCGCCAGCAGCTATCAAGTCACTAGCGGGAGTCATGAGCAGTTCTTC. Its protein is CASSYQVTSGSHEQFF.

The chain links TRBV6-5 to TRBJ1-6; no definite D call. The germline V gene has CDR1 MNHEY and CDR2 SVGAGI. V lost 4 bases and J lost 0, with 4 bases in between. The CDR3 loop spans 14 amino acids. The CDR3, as DNA: TGTGCCAGCAGTTCGAGCTCCTATAATTCACCCCTCCACTTT. Protein product: CASSSSSYNSPLHF.

V gene TRBV7-2 combines with J gene TRBJ2-3; D gene unclear. Germline CDR1 and CDR2: SGHTA and FQGNSA. V lost 5 bases and J lost 0, with 12 bases in between. The CDR3 extends over 15 amino acids. CDR3 in DNA: TGTGCCAGCAGCATAGGACCGACTAGCACAGATACGCAGTATTTT. Protein product: CASSIGPTSTDTQYF.

This chain links TRBV29-1 with TRBJ1-6, with 7 bases that match TRBD1. Germline-derived CDR1 and CDR2 are SQVTM and ANQGSEA. This CDR3 is 13 amino acids long. V shed 7 bases and J 10 bases; nucleotides not matched to a gene: 10. Here the CDR3 reads CSALTGSNSPLHF. The DNA of the CDR3 is TGCAGCGCCCTGACAGGGAGCAACTCACCCCTCCACTTT.

This clone was observed once. The gene calls are TRBV7-9 and TRBJ2-1, with a possible D match to TRBD1 (5 bases). CDR3 length: 11 residues. The germline CDR1 and CDR2 sequences are SEHNR and FQNEAQ (reference sequence). Trimming cost V 5 bases and J 13 bases, with 12 bases left between them. CDR3 DNA sequence: TGTGCCAGCAGCCAACAGGCCAACCAGTTCTTC. Translating gives CASSQQANQFF.

The rearrangement joins TRBV12-5 to TRBJ1-1; D is ambiguous. The length of the CDR3 is 14 residues. Germline V lookup: CDR1 LGHNT, CDR2 FRNRAP. V lost 0 bases to trimming and J lost 2 bases, with 7 bases between them. Here the CDR3 DNA reads TGTGCTAGTGGTTTGGTACGGGTTAACACTGAAGCTTTCTTT. Residues: CASGLVRVNTEAFF.

The rearrangement joins TRBV9 to TRBJ2-7; TRBD1 aligns across 12 bases. This CDR3 region has 13 residues. Germline assignment: CDR1 SGDLS and CDR2 YYNGEE. The V gene end was trimmed by 0 bases and the J gene end by 8 bases; junction bases not matched to a gene: 0. The CDR3 sequence is CASSVGDRGQQYF. The CDR3 DNA is TGTGCCAGCAGCGTAGGGGACAGGGGGCAGCAGTACTTC.

The table lists this clone with a few counts. V and J are TRBV6-1 and TRBJ1-2; no firm D call. Trimming pared 6 bases from V and 0 bases from J, leaving 5 bases between. Per germline, CDR1 MNHNS and CDR2 SASEGT. This CDR3 region has 12 residues. CDR3 region: CASSTANYGYTF. The CDR3, as DNA: TGTGCCAGCAGCACAGCTAACTATGGCTACACCTTC.

This chain joins TRBV11-2 and TRBJ1-1; D possibly corresponds to TRBD1 (6 bases). V was clipped by 0 bases and J by 5 bases, with 10 bases between them. The CDR3 has 14 amino acids. CDR1 and CDR2 (germline): SGHAT, FQNNGV. The CDR3 reads CASSLEGAVTEAFF. DNA of the CDR3: TGTGCCAGCAGCTTAGAGGGGGCTGTAACTGAAGCTTTCTTT.

The chain uses TRBV6-1 and TRBJ1-2, with 7 bases fitting TRBD1. The CDR3 totals 15 residues. CDR1 is MNHNS, CDR2 SASEGT, per germline. With V trimmed by 4 bases and J by 2 bases, 7 bases remained unmatched. CDR3 protein: CASSGGTASNYGYTF. CDR3 nucleotides: TGTGCCAGCAGTGGGGGGACAGCGTCAAACTATGGCTACACCTTC.

V is TRBV2 and J is TRBJ2-7; 7 bases are a match to TRBD1. Losses at the gene ends were 7 bases for V and 0 bases for J; bases not matched to a gene: 6. This CDR3 comprises 14 residues. The germline gives CDR1 SNHLY, CDR2 FYNNEI. The CDR3 loop is CASILQGNSYEQYF. The CDR3 DNA reads TGTGCCAGCATATTACAGGGGAACTCCTACGAGCAGTACTTC.

The table lists this clone with a count of one. The genes are TRBV7-2 and TRBJ2-5, with TRBD1 matching 8 bases. The CDR3 runs to 14 residues. The junction had 6 bases not matched to a gene; V was cut back by 4 bases and J by 5 bases. The germline V gene has CDR1 SGHTA and CDR2 FQGNSA. The CDR3 region has the DNA TGTGCCAGCAGCTATCGACAGGGGAGGGAGACCCAGTACTTC. It specifies CASSYRQGRETQYF.

The chain uses TRBV9 and TRBJ2-7; maybe TRBD1 (5 bases). CDR3 length: 13 residues. V was shortened by 0 bases and J by 6 bases, with 10 bases between the two germline ends. The germline V gene encodes CDR1 SGDLS and CDR2 YYNGEE. The DNA of the CDR3 is TGTGCCAGCAGCGTAGCTACAGGAAGCGAGCAGTACTTC. This translates into CASSVATGSEQYF.

The chain has TRBV7-9 and TRBJ2-3, with D tentatively TRBD1 (6 bases). Trimming removed 3 bases from V and 1 base from J, with 14 bases in between. There are 16 residues in the CDR3. Germline V lookup: CDR1 SEHNR, CDR2 FQNEAQ (reference sequence). CDR3 protein: CASSFSGTLGTDTQYF. DNA of the CDR3: TGTGCCAGCAGCTTCTCCGGGACATTGGGCACAGATACGCAGTATTTT. Supplemented by reference TRBV7-9 and TRBJ2-3, the full variable domain reads DTGVSQNPRHKITKRGQNVTFRCDPISEHNRLYWYRQTLGQGPEFLTYFQNEAQLEKSRLLSDRFSAERPKGSFSTLEIQRTEQGDSAMYLCASSFSGTLGTDTQYFGPGTRLTVL.

A few counts support this clone. The V and J genes are TRBV2 and TRBJ1-2; 8 nucleotides agree with TRBD1. Germline V CDR1 and CDR2: SNHLY, FYNNEI. Unmatched junction bases numbered 6, after V lost 2 bases and J lost 4 bases. There are 15 residues in the CDR3. This CDR3 is CASSEYAGGVYGYTF. CDR3 DNA: TGTGCCAGCAGTGAATACGCAGGGGGCGTCTATGGCTACACCTTC.

J is TRBJ2-3 and V is TRBV4-2; D uncertain. This CDR3 is built from 14 residues. Trimming removed 1 base from V and 2 bases from J, with 7 bases in between. Germline V lookup: CDR1 LGHNA, CDR2 YNFKEQ. The CDR3 DNA is TGTGCCAGCAGCCAAGTGGGCCCCACAGATACGCAGTATTTT. The encoded protein is CASSQVGPTDTQYF.

V usage is TRBV6-1 and J usage is TRBJ2-1; 9 nucleotides line up with TRBD1. Germline V CDR1 and CDR2: MNHNS, SASEGT. This CDR3 spans 15 amino acids. Trimming took 7 bases from V and 5 from J; bases not matched to a gene: 9. The chain's CDR3 is CASTKSTGGDNEQFF. The CDR3 DNA reads TGTGCCAGCACAAAATCGACAGGGGGTGACAATGAGCAGTTCTTC.

This chain joins TRBV7-9 and TRBJ1-2, with unresolved D. This CDR3 is 14 amino acids long. Germline V lookup: CDR1 SEHNR, CDR2 FQNEAQ (reference sequence). Trimming pared 4 bases from V and 2 bases from J, leaving 11 bases between. The CDR3 sequence is CASSSQVSNYGYTF. The CDR3 bases are TGTGCCAGCAGCTCCCAGGTTTCGAACTATGGCTACACCTTC.

J is TRBJ1-5 and V is TRBV4-1; 7 bases line up with TRBD1. V lost 1 base and J lost 2; bases outside the gene matches: 5. Germline assignment: CDR1 MGHRA and CDR2 YSYEKL. This CDR3 is built from 16 residues. CDR3 sequence (DNA): TGCGCCAGCAGCCAAGCAGGGGGGTCGGGCAATCAGCCCCAGCATTTT. It yields the protein CASSQAGGSGNQPQHF.

This clone appeared a single time. The rearrangement links TRBV27 to TRBJ1-1; D is uncertain. V was shortened by 2 bases and J by 3 bases, with 7 bases between the two germline ends. CDR3 length: 13 amino acids. Germline assignment: CDR1 MNHEY and CDR2 SMNVEV (reference sequence). The CDR3 DNA sequence: TGTGCCAGCAGTTTAGTCCGTGACACTGAAGCTTTCTTT. This sequence encodes CASSLVRDTEAFF.

This chain uses TRBV5-1 with TRBJ2-1; possible D gene TRBD2, 6 bases. CDR1 is SGHRS and CDR2 is YFSETQ in the germline V gene. This CDR3 comprises 15 residues. Trimming stripped 7 bases from V and 0 bases from J, with 14 bases between. The CDR3 DNA reads TGCGCCAGCCAGGACGTCGGGAGCTCCTACAATGAGCAGTTCTTC. It yields the protein CASQDVGSSYNEQFF.

The J gene is TRBJ2-7, the V gene TRBV7-2, with a weak D call TRBD1 (6 bases). The germline V gene has CDR1 SGHTA and CDR2 FQGNSA. The ends were cut back, 1 base at V and 6 bases at J, with 10 bases in the middle. The CDR3 loop spans 13 amino acids. The CDR3 DNA follows: TGTGCCAGCAGCTTAGACAGGGCTGTCGAGCAGTACTTC. It translates to CASSLDRAVEQYF.

This clone has a handful of counts. V gene TRBV29-1 combines with J gene TRBJ2-3; TRBD2 agrees at 12 bases. Germline V gives CDR1 SQVTM, CDR2 ANQGSEA. With V trimmed by 3 bases and J by 5 bases, 3 bases remained unmatched. The CDR3 spans 14 residues. CDR3 sequence: CSVDGLAGIDTQYF. In DNA form, the CDR3 reads TGCAGCGTTGACGGACTAGCGGGAATAGATACGCAGTATTTT.

The chain is built from TRBV5-1 and TRBJ1-1; no clear D gene. The CDR3 is 14 amino acids. The V end lost 0 bases, the J end lost 2 bases, and 8 bases lay between the germline ends. Per germline, CDR1 SGHRS and CDR2 YFSETQ. Here the CDR3 reads CASSLVAGNTEAFF. The CDR3 nucleotides read TGCGCCAGCAGCTTGGTGGCAGGTAACACTGAAGCTTTCTTT.